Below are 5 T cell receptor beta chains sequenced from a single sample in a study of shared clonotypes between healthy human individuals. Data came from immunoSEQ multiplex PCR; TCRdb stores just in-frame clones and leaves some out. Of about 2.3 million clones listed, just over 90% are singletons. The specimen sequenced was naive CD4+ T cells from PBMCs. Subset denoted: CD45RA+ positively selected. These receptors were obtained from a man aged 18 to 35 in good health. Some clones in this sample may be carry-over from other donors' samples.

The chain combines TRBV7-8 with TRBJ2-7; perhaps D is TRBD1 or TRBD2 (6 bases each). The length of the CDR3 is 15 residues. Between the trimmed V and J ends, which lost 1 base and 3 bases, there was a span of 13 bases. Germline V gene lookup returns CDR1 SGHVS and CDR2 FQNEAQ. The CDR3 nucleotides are TGTGCCAGCAGCTTAGAGGGGGGTCCGGTCTACGAGCAGTACTTC. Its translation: CASSLEGGPVYEQYF.

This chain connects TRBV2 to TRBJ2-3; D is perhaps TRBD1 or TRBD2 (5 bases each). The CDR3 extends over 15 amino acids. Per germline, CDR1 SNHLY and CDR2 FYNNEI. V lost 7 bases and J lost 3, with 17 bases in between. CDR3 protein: CASKMMGERTDTQYF. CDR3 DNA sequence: TGTGCCAGCAAGATGATGGGGGAGAGGACAGATACGCAGTATTTT.

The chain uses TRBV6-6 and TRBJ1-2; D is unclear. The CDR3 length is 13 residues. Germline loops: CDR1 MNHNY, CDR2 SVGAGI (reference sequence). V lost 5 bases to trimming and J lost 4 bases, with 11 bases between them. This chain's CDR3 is CASSPGWSYGYTF. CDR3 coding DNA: TGTGCCAGCAGTCCAGGATGGAGCTATGGCTACACCTTC.

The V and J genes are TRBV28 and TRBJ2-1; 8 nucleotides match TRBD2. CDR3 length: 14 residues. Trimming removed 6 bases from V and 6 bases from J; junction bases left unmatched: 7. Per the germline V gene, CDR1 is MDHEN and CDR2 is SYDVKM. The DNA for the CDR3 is TGTGCCAGCAGGGGCGGGACTAGAATCAATGAGCAGTTCTTC. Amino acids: CASRGGTRINEQFF.

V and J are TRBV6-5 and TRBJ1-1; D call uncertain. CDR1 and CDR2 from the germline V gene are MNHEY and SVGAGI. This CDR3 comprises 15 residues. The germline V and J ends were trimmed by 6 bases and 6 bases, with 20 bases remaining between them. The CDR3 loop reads CASSSGVGKVPEAFF. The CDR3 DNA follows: TGTGCCAGCAGCTCCGGAGTGGGGAAGGTCCCTGAAGCTTTCTTT.